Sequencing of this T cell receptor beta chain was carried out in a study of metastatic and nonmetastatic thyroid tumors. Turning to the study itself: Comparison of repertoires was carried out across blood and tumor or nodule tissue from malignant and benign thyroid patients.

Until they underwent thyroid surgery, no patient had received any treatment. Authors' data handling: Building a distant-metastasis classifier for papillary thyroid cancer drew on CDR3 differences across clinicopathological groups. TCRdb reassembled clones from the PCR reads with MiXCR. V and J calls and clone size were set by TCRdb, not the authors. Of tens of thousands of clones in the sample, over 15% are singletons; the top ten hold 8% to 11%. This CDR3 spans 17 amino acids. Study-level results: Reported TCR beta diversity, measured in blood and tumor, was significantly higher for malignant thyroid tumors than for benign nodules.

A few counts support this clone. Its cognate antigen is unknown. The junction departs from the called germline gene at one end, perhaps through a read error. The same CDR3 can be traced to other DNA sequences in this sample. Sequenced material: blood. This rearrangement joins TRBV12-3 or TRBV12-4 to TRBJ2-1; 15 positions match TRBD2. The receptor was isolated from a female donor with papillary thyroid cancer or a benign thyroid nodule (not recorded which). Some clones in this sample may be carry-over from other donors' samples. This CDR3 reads CASRPRGLAGGLGEQFF. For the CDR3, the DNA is TGTGCTAGCAGGCCCAGGGGACTAGCGGGAGGCCTCGGGGAGCAGTTCTTC.